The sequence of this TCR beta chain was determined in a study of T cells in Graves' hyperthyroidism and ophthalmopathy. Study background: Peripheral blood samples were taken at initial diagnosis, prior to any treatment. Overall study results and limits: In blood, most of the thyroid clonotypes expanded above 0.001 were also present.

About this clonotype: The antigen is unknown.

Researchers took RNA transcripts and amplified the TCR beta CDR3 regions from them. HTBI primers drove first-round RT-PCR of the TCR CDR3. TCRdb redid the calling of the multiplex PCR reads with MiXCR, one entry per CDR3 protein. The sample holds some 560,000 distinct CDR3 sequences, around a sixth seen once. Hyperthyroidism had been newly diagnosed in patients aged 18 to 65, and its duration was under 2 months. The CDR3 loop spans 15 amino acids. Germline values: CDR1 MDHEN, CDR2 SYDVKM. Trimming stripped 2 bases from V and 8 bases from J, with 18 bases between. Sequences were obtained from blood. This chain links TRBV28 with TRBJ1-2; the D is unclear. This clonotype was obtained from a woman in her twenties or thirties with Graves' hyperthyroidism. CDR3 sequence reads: CASSLPPEGSSGYTF. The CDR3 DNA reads TGTGCCAGCAGTTTACCCCCGGAGGGCTCGAGCGGCTACACCTTC.